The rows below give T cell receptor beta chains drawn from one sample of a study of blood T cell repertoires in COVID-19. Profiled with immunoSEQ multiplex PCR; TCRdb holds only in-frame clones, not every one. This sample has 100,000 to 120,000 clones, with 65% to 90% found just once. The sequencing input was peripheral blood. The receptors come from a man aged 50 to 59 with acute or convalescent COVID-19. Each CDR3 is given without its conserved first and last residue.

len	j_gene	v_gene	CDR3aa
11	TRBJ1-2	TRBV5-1	ASSPPGGLGYT
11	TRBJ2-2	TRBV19	ASSNTGAGELF
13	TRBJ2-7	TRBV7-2	ASSPSDRSSYEQY
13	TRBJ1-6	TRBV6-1	AISSGGPYNSPLH
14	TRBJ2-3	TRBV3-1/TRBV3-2	ASSTWTSGSTDTQY
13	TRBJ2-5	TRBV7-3	ASSLKGGRWETQY
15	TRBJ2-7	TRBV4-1	ASSQGGVAGEEDEQY
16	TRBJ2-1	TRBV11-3	ASSQTGTSGPSYNEQF
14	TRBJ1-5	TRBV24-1	ATSPPGGAGNQPQH
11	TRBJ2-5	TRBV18	ASSPPNVETQY
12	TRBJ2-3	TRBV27	ASSPGQGAVAQY
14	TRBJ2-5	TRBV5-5	ASSPGRSLGSETQY
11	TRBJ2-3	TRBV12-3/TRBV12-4	ASRTSGTDTQY
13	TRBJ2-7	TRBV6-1	ASSEGTSGFYEQY
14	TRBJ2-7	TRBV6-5	ASSYSRDRAAYEQY
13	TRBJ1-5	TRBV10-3	AISESSRGRQPQH
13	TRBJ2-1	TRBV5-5	ASSLEGTGHNEQF
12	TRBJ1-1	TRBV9	ASSEGAQNTEAF
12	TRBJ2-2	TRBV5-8	ASSLDRVTGELF
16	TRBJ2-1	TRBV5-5	ASSLGGLAGSSYNEQF
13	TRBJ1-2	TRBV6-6	ASSREGDNYYGYT
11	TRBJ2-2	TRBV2	ASSGGNTGELF
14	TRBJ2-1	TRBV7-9	ASSLGEGRTYNEQF
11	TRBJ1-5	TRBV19	ASCRTVNQPQH
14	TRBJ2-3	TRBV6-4	ASSANSAGGQDTQY
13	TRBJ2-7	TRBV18	ASSPPSGSPYEQY
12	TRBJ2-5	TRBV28	ASGGLAGEETQY
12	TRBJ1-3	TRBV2	ASRVTGVGNTIY
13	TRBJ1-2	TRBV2	ASSLRSDRGVGYT
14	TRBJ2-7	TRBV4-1	ASSQSLGTAAYEQY
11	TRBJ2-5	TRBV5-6	ASSLRQGRTQY
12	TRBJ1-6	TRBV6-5	ASTRGDKASPLH
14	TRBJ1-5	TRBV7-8	ASSQTRTGVGQPQH
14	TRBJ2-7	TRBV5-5	ASSSMKRTASYEQY
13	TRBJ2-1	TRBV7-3	ASSVSGGGHNEQF
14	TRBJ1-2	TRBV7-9	ASSPTAGVLYYGYT
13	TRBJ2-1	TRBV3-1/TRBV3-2	ASSPAPGLDVEQF
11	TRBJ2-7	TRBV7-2	ASSAGKHYEQY
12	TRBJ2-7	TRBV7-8	ASSGRGGPYEQY
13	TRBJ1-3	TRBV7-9	ASSGLAGSGNTIY
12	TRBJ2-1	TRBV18	ASSPGRGDNEQF
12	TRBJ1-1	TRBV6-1	ASSEHPSNTEAF
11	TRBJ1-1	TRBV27	ASSLVRNTEAF